The 25 T cell receptor beta chains below were found in one sample sequenced in a study of blood T cell repertoires in COVID-19. TCRdb's copy holds only in-frame clones and misses some; the assay was immunoSEQ multiplex PCR. The sample lists some 220,000 clones, 65% to 90% occurring once. Sequencing used peripheral blood. Source of these receptors: a man aged 50-60 years with active or convalescent COVID-19.

This chain connects TRBV5-1 to TRBJ2-1; 7 bases agree with TRBD1. J lost 6 bases, V lost 6 bases, and 9 bases had no gene match. Germline values: CDR1 SGHRS, CDR2 YFSETQ. The CDR3 has 14 residues. The CDR3: CASTQTGAINEQFF. DNA of the CDR3: TGCGCCAGCACTCAAACAGGGGCCATCAATGAGCAGTTCTTC.

This chain joins TRBV27 and TRBJ1-3, with 8 positions matching TRBD1. In germline, CDR1 is MNHEY, CDR2 SMNVEV (reference sequence). V shed 5 bases and J 2 bases; nucleotides not matched to a gene: 5. The CDR3 loop spans 15 amino acids. CDR3 region: CASSDTGGPGNTIYF. CDR3 coding DNA: TGTGCCAGCAGTGATACAGGGGGGCCTGGAAACACCATATATTTT.

The chain recombines TRBV28 with TRBJ1-5; 8 positions match TRBD1. Trimming took 6 bases from V and 2 from J; bases not matched to a gene: 3. The germline CDR1 and CDR2 sequences are MDHEN and SYDVKM. The CDR3 length is 14 residues. The CDR3 DNA is TGTGCCAGCAGCCTGACAGGGGGCAATCAGCCCCAGCATTTT. Its protein is CASSLTGGNQPQHF.

The genes are TRBV2 and TRBJ2-7; 8 bases agree with TRBD2. CDR1 SNHLY and CDR2 FYNNEI come from the germline V gene. V dropped 2 bases and J dropped 3; count of bases not matched to a gene: 6. The CDR3 has 15 residues. The CDR3 DNA sequence: TGTGCCAGCAGTGAATCGGCGGGGGGTGGCTACGAGCAGTACGTC. Translating it yields CASSESAGGGYEQYV.

J is TRBJ2-3 and V is TRBV9; no clear D gene. In germline, CDR1 is SGDLS, CDR2 YYNGEE. This CDR3 has 15 amino acids. Trimming left V 0 bases short and J 0 bases short, with 8 bases between. The CDR3 bases are TGTGCCAGCAGCGTAGGGGTCGGGAGCACAGATACGCAGTATTTT. Amino acid sequence: CASSVGVGSTDTQYF.

The chain joins TRBV19 to TRBJ1-2; TRBD1 matches at 8 bases. Germline V gives CDR1 LNHDA, CDR2 SQIVND (reference sequence). The CDR3 covers 15 residues. The J segment lost 2 bases and the V segment lost 7 bases, leaving 9 bases of the junction unmatched. In DNA form, the CDR3 reads TGTGCCAGTACCCAAGGGACAGGCCCCAACTATGGCTACACCTTC. Protein product: CASTQGTGPNYGYTF. Variable domain in full (rest from reference TRBV19 and TRBJ1-2): DGGITQSPKYLFRKEGQNVTLSCEQNLNHDAMYWYRQDPGQGLRLIYYSQIVNDFQKGDIAEGYSVSREKKESFPLTVTSAQKNPTAFYLCASTQGTGPNYGYTFGSGTRLTVV.

The chain couples TRBV7-2 to TRBJ1-1; tentative D call: TRBD1 (6 bases). The CDR3 loop spans 13 amino acids. V shed 5 bases and J shed 11 bases, with 18 bases lying between them. In germline, CDR1 is SGHTA, CDR2 FQGNSA. CDR3 residues: CASSPGEGMRAFF. Here the CDR3 DNA reads TGTGCCAGCAGCCCAGGGGAGGGGATGCGGGCTTTCTTT.

The chain links TRBV10-3 to TRBJ2-3; tentative D call: TRBD2 (5 bases). There are 15 residues in the CDR3. V lost 6 bases, J lost 0 bases, and 13 bases lay in between. Germline lookup yields CDR1 ENHRY and CDR2 SYGVKD. The CDR3 protein is CAISPGLSSTDTQYF. DNA of the CDR3: TGTGCCATCAGCCCCGGACTCTCTAGCACAGATACGCAGTATTTT.

This chain links TRBV4-3 with TRBJ2-1; D call uncertain. Germline values: CDR1 LGHNA, CDR2 YSLEER. Trimming cost V 0 bases and J 4 bases, with 16 bases left between them. The CDR3 contains 17 residues. The CDR3 DNA follows: TGCGCCAGCAGCCAAGATGGTCGCGACTTCCGTTACAATGAGCAGTTCTTC. Translated: CASSQDGRDFRYNEQFF.

The CDR3 protein is CASSLSASASYNEQFF. The DNA of the CDR3 is TGTGCCAGCAGCTTAAGTGCTAGCGCATCCTACAATGAGCAGTTCTTC. This rearrangement joins TRBV7-3 to TRBJ2-1, with TRBD2 as a possible D gene (6 bases). CDR1 and CDR2 from the germline V gene are SGHTA and FQGTGA. The CDR3 is 16 amino acids. The germline V and J ends were trimmed by 1 base and 1 base, with 11 bases remaining between them.

V gene TRBV28 combines with J gene TRBJ2-4; a possible D gene is TRBD2 (6 bases). Germline CDR1 reads MDHEN; CDR2 reads SYDVKM. This CDR3 spans 15 amino acids. V lost 3 bases and J lost 7, with 16 bases in between. The DNA for the CDR3 is TGTGCCAGCAGTTTCCTTTCCGGGAGTGGGAACATTCAGTACTTC. This encodes CASSFLSGSGNIQYF.

Here the CDR3 reads CATSVGQGSTDTQYF. CDR3 DNA: TGTGCCACCAGTGTCGGACAGGGCTCCACAGATACGCAGTATTTT. The chain recombines TRBV24-1 with TRBJ2-3; TRBD1 matches at 8 bases. This CDR3 comprises 15 residues. Germline assignment: CDR1 KGHDR and CDR2 SFDVKD. Losses at the gene ends were 5 bases for V and 2 bases for J; bases not matched to a gene: 5.

The CDR3 region has the DNA TGTGCCAGCAGCTTTTACAGTACCGCGAACACCGGGGAGCTGTTTTTT. This translates into CASSFYSTANTGELFF. This chain joins TRBV5-5 and TRBJ2-2; D remains ambiguous. CDR1 SGHKS and CDR2 YYEKEE come from the germline V gene (reference sequence). The germline V and J ends were trimmed by 2 bases and 0 bases, with 11 bases remaining between them. The CDR3 covers 16 residues.

The chain carries TRBV5-4 and TRBJ1-2; D might be TRBD1 (6 bases). Germline V lookup: CDR1 SGHNT, CDR2 YYREEE (reference sequence). The CDR3 spans 12 residues. V lost 5 bases and J 4 bases, leaving 9 bases between the germline ends. As DNA, the CDR3 is TGTGCCAGCAGTCAGGGGACCTATGGCTACACCTTC. Translation gives CASSQGTYGYTF.

J is TRBJ2-7 and V is TRBV6-1, with 9 bases identical to TRBD2. V was clipped by 3 bases and J by 3 bases; unmatched bases: 6. Germline lookup yields CDR1 MNHNS and CDR2 SASEGT. This CDR3 spans 15 amino acids. This CDR3 is CASSEIAGAVYEQYF. The CDR3 bases are TGTGCCAGCAGTGAGATAGCGGGAGCTGTCTACGAGCAGTACTTC.

Only one count was recorded for this clone. The gene calls are TRBV12-3 or TRBV12-4 and TRBJ1-4, with a tentative D call TRBD1 (5 bases). V was clipped by 2 bases and J by 9 bases, with 10 bases between them. This CDR3 region has 13 residues. The CDR3, as DNA: TGTGCCAGCAGTTTATCCGGGGGTAAAAAACTGTTTTTT. Translating it yields CASSLSGGKKLFF.

The chain is built from TRBV6-2 or TRBV6-3 and TRBJ2-3, with TRBD2 identical over 10 bases. The V gene's germline CDR1 is MNHEY and CDR2 SVGEGT. CDR3 length: 15 amino acids. V shed 6 bases, J shed 3 bases, and the junction held 6 bases outside the gene matches. The CDR3 spells CASRYLAGETDTQYF. Written as DNA, the CDR3 is TGTGCCAGCAGGTACCTAGCGGGGGAGACAGATACGCAGTATTTT.

This chain links TRBV7-2 with TRBJ2-1; 7 positions match TRBD2. Germline V gives CDR1 SGHTA, CDR2 FQGNSA. Germline trimming cut 0 bases from V and 5 bases from J; bases unmatched to any gene: 13. This CDR3 has 18 amino acids. The CDR3 coding sequence is TGTGCCAGCAGCTTAGCCCCTAGCGGCCCCTCGAACGACAATGAGCAGTTCTTC. As protein: CASSLAPSGPSNDNEQFF.

The chain recombines TRBV30 with TRBJ2-2; no definite D call. Germline V CDR1 and CDR2: GTSNPN, SVGIG (reference sequence). The ends were cut back, 2 bases at V and 2 bases at J, with 6 bases in the middle. The CDR3 covers 13 residues. Written as DNA, the CDR3 is TGTGCCTGGAGTATCACAAACACCGGGGAGCTGTTTTTT. Amino acid sequence: CAWSITNTGELFF.

This sequence joins TRBV15 and TRBJ1-1; D perhaps matches TRBD1 (5 bases). CDR1 and CDR2 from the germline V gene are LNHNV and YYDKDF (reference sequence). This CDR3 comprises 13 residues. Trimming left V 2 bases short and J 6 bases short, with 10 bases between. The CDR3 spells CATSRQGGAEAFF. The DNA for the CDR3 is TGTGCCACCAGCAGACAGGGTGGGGCTGAAGCTTTCTTT.

V is TRBV2 and J is TRBJ1-2, with 7 bases that match TRBD1. The V segment lost 6 bases and the J segment 1 base; nucleotides outside the gene matches: 5. The CDR3 covers 14 residues. The germline V gene encodes CDR1 SNHLY and CDR2 FYNNEI. DNA for the CDR3: TGTGCCAGCAGGAGGGACAGTTTTAACTATGGCTACACCTTC. This codes for CASRRDSFNYGYTF.

The V and J genes are TRBV29-1 and TRBJ2-3; 12 nucleotides match TRBD2. Germline V gene data show CDR1 as SQVTM and CDR2 as ANQGSEA. There are 13 residues in the CDR3. Trimming at V came to 6 bases and at J to 9 bases, leaving 7 bases not matched to a gene. DNA for the CDR3: TGCAGCGTCTTCGCCGGGACTAGCGGGACGCAGTATTTT. It codes for CSVFAGTSGTQYF.

V is TRBV5-4 and J is TRBJ2-7, with a possible D match to TRBD2 (6 bases). This CDR3 spans 12 amino acids. Germline values: CDR1 SGHNT, CDR2 YYREEE (reference sequence). Trimming pared 9 bases from V and 5 bases from J, leaving 15 bases between. This CDR3 reads CATSEGNNEQYV. DNA of the CDR3: TGTGCCACCTCGGAGGGGAACAACGAGCAGTACGTC.

The rearrangement uses TRBV7-9 and TRBJ2-1; 7 positions agree with TRBD1. The trim removed 5 bases at V and 3 bases at J, leaving 4 bases unmatched. CDR1 and CDR2 (germline): SEHNR, FQNEAQ (reference sequence). CDR3 length equals 14 residues. CDR3 amino acids: CASSRTGLYNEQFF. The CDR3 DNA reads TGTGCCAGCAGCCGGACAGGTCTCTACAATGAGCAGTTCTTC.

This rearrangement joins TRBV28 to TRBJ1-1, with D perhaps TRBD1 (5 bases). This CDR3 has 15 residues. V lost 5 bases and J lost 3, with 16 bases in between. Germline loops: CDR1 MDHEN, CDR2 SYDVKM. The CDR3 region is CASSGEGAGDTEAFF. The CDR3 nucleotides are TGTGCCAGCAGTGGGGAAGGGGCGGGGGACACTGAAGCTTTCTTT.